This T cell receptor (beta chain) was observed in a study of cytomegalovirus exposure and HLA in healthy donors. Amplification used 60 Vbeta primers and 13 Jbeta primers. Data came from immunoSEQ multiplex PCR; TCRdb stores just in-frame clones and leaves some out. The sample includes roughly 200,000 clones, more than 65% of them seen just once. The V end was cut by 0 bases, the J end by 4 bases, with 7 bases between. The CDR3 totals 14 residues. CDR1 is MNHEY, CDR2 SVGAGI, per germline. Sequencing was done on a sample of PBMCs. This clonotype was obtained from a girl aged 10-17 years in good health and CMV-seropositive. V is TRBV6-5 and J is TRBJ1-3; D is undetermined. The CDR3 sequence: CASSYSEAGNTIYF. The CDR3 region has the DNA TGTGCCAGCAGTTACTCAGAGGCGGGAAACACCATATATTTT.